The source of this TCR beta chain is a study of cytomegalovirus exposure and HLA in healthy donors. The CDR3 sequence is 16 residues long. V was cut by 2 bases and J by 5 bases, with 15 bases left in between. Germline CDR1 reads SGHAT; CDR2 reads FQNNGV. As regards this clone: The antigen is unknown.

PCR was performed using 60 Vbeta and 13 Jbeta primers. Assay: immunoSEQ multiplex PCR; the TCRdb copy retains only in-frame clones and omits some. Of about 78,000 clones listed, around 70% are singletons. Overall study findings and caveats: Trimming of TCR beta V- and J-genes showed a link, identified in a later analysis, to a missense DCLRE1C variant.

The sample taken for sequencing was PBMCs. The source is a woman aged 40 to 50 in good health and CMV-seropositive. The gene calls are TRBV11-2 and TRBJ1-4, with unresolved D. CDR3 in amino acids: CASSLKSRRPNEKLFF. CDR3 nucleotide sequence: TGTGCCAGCAGCTTAAAATCGAGGAGACCCAATGAAAAACTGTTTTTT.